The 27 T cell receptor beta chains below all came from one sample that was sequenced in a study of Graves' ophthalmopathy and Graves' hyperthyroidism. RNA transcripts were the template, and TCR beta CDR3 regions were amplified from them. RT-PCR in the first round used HTBI primers; a second-round multiplex PCR followed. TCRdb reanalysed the multiplex PCR reads using MiXCR and keeps one entry per CDR3 protein. The sample has hundreds of thousands of distinct CDR3 sequences; about 40% are singletons. Sequencing was carried out using peripheral blood. Receptor source: an adult man with Graves' ophthalmopathy.

This clonotype was seen many times. J is TRBJ2-7 and V is TRBV19; D gene uncertain. V dropped 3 bases and J dropped 5 bases, with 8 bases sitting between them. This CDR3 comprises 12 residues. CDR1 LNHDA and CDR2 SQIVND come from the germline V gene (reference sequence). The DNA of the CDR3 is TGTGCCAGTAGTATGAGGTTCGACGAGCAGTACTTC. Its protein product is CASSMRFDEQYF.

This clonotype has only a few counts. The V gene is TRBV6-5, the J gene TRBJ2-7; TRBD2 aligns across 12 bases. Germline CDR1 and CDR2: MNHEY and SVGAGI. The CDR3 loop spans 15 amino acids. J was trimmed by 7 bases and V by 5 bases; bases with no gene match: 9. CDR3: CASSTTSGGLHEQYF. The CDR3, as DNA: TGTGCCAGCAGTACTACTAGCGGGGGGCTGCATGAGCAGTACTTC.

This clonotype was found many times. The genes are TRBV9 and TRBJ2-7; 9 bases are shared with TRBD1. From germline, CDR1 is SGDLS and CDR2 YYNGEE. The CDR3 is 14 amino acids. Germline trimming cut 3 bases from V and 4 bases from J; bases unmatched to any gene: 5. This CDR3 is CASSGKQGAYEQYF. CDR3 DNA sequence: TGTGCCAGCAGCGGAAAACAGGGGGCGTACGAGCAGTACTTC.

This clonotype was picked up many times. J is TRBJ1-2 and V is TRBV13; D might be TRBD1 (5 bases). Germline CDR1 reads PRHDT; CDR2 reads FYEKMQ (reference sequence). The CDR3 spans 14 residues. V lost 4 bases and J 7 bases, leaving 16 bases between the germline ends. DNA for the CDR3: TGTGCCAGCAGCTATGGGACGCCTCTTCGTGGCTACACCTTC. Translating it yields CASSYGTPLRGYTF.

A single count supports this clonotype. Given a much more abundant clone one base away, this may be a read error. This chain uses TRBV24-1 with TRBJ2-5; 7 bases fit TRBD1. The CDR3 is made up of 17 amino acids. Germline V gene sequence: CDR1 KGHDR, CDR2 SFDVKD. The CDR3 is CATSDSQGQGPQEIQYF. In DNA, the CDR3 is TGTGCCACCAGTGATTCACAGGGGCAGGGGCCCCAAGAGATCCAGTACTTC.

The CDR3 is CASSPQVWDEQYF. CDR3 nucleotides: TGTGCCAGCAGTCCCCAGGTGTGGGACGAGCAGTACTTC. The chain joins TRBV6-6 to TRBJ2-7, with no clear D. The germline CDR1 and CDR2 sequences are MNHNY and SVGAGI (reference sequence). V was pared by 5 bases and J by 5 bases, with 13 bases between. The length of the CDR3 is 13 residues.

In its sample, this clonotype was seen many times. The CDR3 DNA is TGCAGTGCTAGAGAGGGCGAAGTCAATCAGCCCCAGCATTTT. Translation: CSAREGEVNQPQHF. The chain has TRBV20-1 and TRBJ1-5, with D unclear. This CDR3 region has 14 residues. Trimming removed 0 bases at V and 3 bases at J, with 9 bases between. CDR1 is DFQATT, CDR2 SNEGSKA, per germline (reference sequence).

This clonotype was seen ten or more times. This chain links TRBV9 with TRBJ1-2; no clear D gene. The CDR3 contains 15 residues. The germline CDR1 and CDR2 sequences are SGDLS and YYNGEE. V was clipped by 0 bases and J by 1 base, with 10 bases between them. The CDR3 reads CASSVDNSYNYGYTF. CDR3 nucleotides: TGTGCCAGCAGCGTAGATAACAGTTATAACTATGGCTACACCTTC.

The rearrangement uses TRBV5-1 and TRBJ1-2, with a weak D call TRBD1 (6 bases). The germline V and J ends were trimmed by 3 bases and 2 bases, with 14 bases remaining between them. The CDR3 runs 15 residues. Looked up from germline, CDR1 is SGHRS and CDR2 is YFSETQ. DNA of the CDR3: TGCGCCAGCAGCTGGGACGGGGGGACAAACTATGGCTACACCTTC. Its translation is CASSWDGGTNYGYTF.

This clonotype was counted between two and nine times. This chain connects TRBV20-1 to TRBJ2-7, with D perhaps matching TRBD1 (5 bases). CDR1 and CDR2 (germline): DFQATT, SNEGSKA (reference sequence). The V and J ends lost 5 bases and 0 bases respectively, with 20 bases between them. This CDR3 has 16 residues. The CDR3 spells CSAPFPSREGSYEQYF. CDR3 coding DNA: TGCAGTGCTCCTTTCCCCTCCAGGGAAGGCTCCTACGAGCAGTACTTC.

Regarding this clonotype: One end of the junction does not line up with germline, which may come from a read error. The chain links TRBV7-9 to TRBJ1-2; TRBD1 is a possible D gene (5 bases). The CDR3 is 14 residues long. Germline V gene lookup returns CDR1 SEHNR and CDR2 FQNEAQ (reference sequence). The DNA of the CDR3 is TGTGTCAGCTCATCCGGGACCGTCTTCTATGGCTACACCTTC. Its protein product is CVSSSGTVFYGYTF.

The chain links TRBV4-3 to TRBJ1-4, with D unclear. The CDR3 spans 14 residues. Germline V gene sequence: CDR1 LGHNA, CDR2 YSLEER. The V and J ends lost 3 bases and 8 bases respectively, with 13 bases between them. Here the CDR3 reads CASSQGSLGEKLFF. As DNA, the CDR3 is TGCGCCAGCAGCCAGGGGTCTCTAGGGGAAAAACTGTTTTTT.

This clonotype was seen once. A much larger clone sits a single nucleotide away, making a read error possible. The conserved phenylalanine or tryptophan is not found at the CDR3 terminus, so this likely reflects a read error. This chain connects TRBV7-2 to TRBJ1-1, with 8 bases matching TRBD1. Germline lookup yields CDR1 SGHTA and CDR2 FQGNSA. Trimming cost V 1 base and J 4 bases; bases outside gene matches: 8. The CDR3 sequence is 16 residues long. CDR3 sequence reads: CASSLVSRGRGTEAFS. In nucleotides, the CDR3 is TGTGCCAGCAGCTTAGTCTCCAGGGGGCGAGGCACTGAAGCTTTCTCT.

This clonotype was recorded many times. In DNA form, the CDR3 reads TGTGCCAGTAGTGCGGACAGGGGCTACACCTTC. Its protein product is CASSADRGYTF. This rearrangement joins TRBV19 to TRBJ1-2; TRBD1 matches 7 bases. V was pared by 5 bases and J by 8 bases, with 2 bases of the junction left unmatched. Germline V gives CDR1 LNHDA, CDR2 SQIVND (reference sequence). The CDR3 runs 11 residues.

The sample holds many counts of this clonotype. The genes are TRBV10-3 and TRBJ1-1; perhaps TRBD1 as D (5 bases). Trimming pared 11 bases from V and 4 bases from J, leaving 23 bases between. Germline CDR1 reads ENHRY; CDR2 reads SYGVKD. The CDR3 is made up of 15 amino acids. CDR3 nucleotides: TGTGCCGTTCAGGTGGGGCAGGGAGGCGGCACTGAAGCTTTCTTT. Its translation is CAVQVGQGGGTEAFF.

This clonotype was recorded at least ten times. The J gene is TRBJ2-7, the V gene TRBV15; possible D gene TRBD1, 6 bases. The CDR3 sequence is 15 residues long. In germline, CDR1 is LNHNV, CDR2 YYDKDF (reference sequence). Trimming took 0 bases from V and 0 from J, leaving 9 bases between them. CDR3 sequence: CATSREPDSSYEQYF. CDR3 DNA: TGTGCCACCAGCAGAGAACCGGACAGCTCCTACGAGCAGTACTTC.

This chain joins TRBV7-8 and TRBJ2-6; TRBD1 aligns across 7 bases. The germline V gene has CDR1 SGHVS and CDR2 FQNEAQ. V dropped 6 bases and J dropped 18; count of bases not matched to a gene: 8. This CDR3 region has 11 residues. The CDR3 reads CASSSLGGRTF. The CDR3 DNA sequence: TGTGCCAGCAGTTCCCTAGGGGGCCGGACTTTC.

About this clonotype itself: Compared with germline, one end of the junction differs, possibly owing to a read error. This sequence joins TRBV10-3 and TRBJ1-2, with a tentative D call TRBD1 (5 bases). The CDR3 has 16 residues. Germline V lookup: CDR1 ENHRY, CDR2 SYGVKD. The CDR3 DNA is TGTGCCAGCAGTGAACTAACCCCGACAGAACGCTATGGCTACACCTTC. Amino acids: CASSELTPTERYGYTF.

Many counts were recorded for this clonotype. The CDR3 loop is CASSIEGQFNYGYTF. Here the CDR3 DNA reads TGTGCCAGTAGTATAGAAGGACAGTTTAACTATGGCTACACCTTC. The rearrangement uses TRBV19 and TRBJ1-2; D possibly corresponds to TRBD1 (6 bases). The CDR3 runs 15 residues. In germline, CDR1 is LNHDA, CDR2 SQIVND (reference sequence). V was clipped by 0 bases and J by 1 base, with 9 bases between them.

This clonotype was detected once. One junction end disagrees with the germline gene, perhaps due to a read error. This chain joins TRBV5-1 and TRBJ2-5; 8 bases are shared with TRBD1. Germline CDR1 is SGHRS and CDR2 is YFSETQ. This CDR3 is 16 amino acids long. The CDR3 loop is CASSGGRGRDQEAQYF. The CDR3 bases are TGCGCCAGCAGCGGCGGCAGGGGGCGAGACCAAGAGGCCCAGTACTTC.

This clonotype has only a few counts. The genes are TRBV20-1 and TRBJ2-7, with 9 bases aligning to TRBD2. The CDR3 extends over 14 amino acids. V was pared by 3 bases and J by 5 bases, with 8 bases of the junction left unmatched. The germline V gene encodes CDR1 DFQATT and CDR2 SNEGSKA (reference sequence). CDR3 nucleotides: TGCAGTGCTAGTTGGTCTAGCGGGATAAACGAGCAGTACTTC. This gives the protein CSASWSSGINEQYF.

This clonotype showed up just a few times. The V and J genes are TRBV3-1 and TRBJ2-7; 10 bases match TRBD2. CDR1 and CDR2 from the germline V gene are LGHDT and YNNKEL (reference sequence). Germline trimming cut 4 bases from V and 4 bases from J; bases unmatched to any gene: 7. The CDR3 runs to 15 residues. As DNA, the CDR3 is TGTGCCAGCAGCCCCGCTAGCGGGAGATCGTACGAGCAGTACTTC. Residues: CASSPASGRSYEQYF.

The chain is built from TRBV5-5 and TRBJ1-1; 7 nucleotides align to TRBD1. CDR1 SGHKS and CDR2 YYEKEE come from the germline V gene (reference sequence). This CDR3 region has 13 residues. V was pared by 7 bases and J by 3 bases, with 6 bases of the junction left unmatched. This CDR3 is CASGAQGDTEAFF. Written as DNA, the CDR3 is TGTGCCAGCGGCGCCCAGGGGGACACTGAAGCTTTCTTT.

As regards this clonotype: This may stem from a read error, because a much larger clone lies one nucleotide away. The J gene is TRBJ1-6, the V gene TRBV7-8; D gene uncertain. This CDR3 region has 14 residues. V was clipped by 5 bases and J by 6 bases, with 11 bases between them. Germline assignment: CDR1 SGHVS and CDR2 FQNEAQ. This CDR3 is CASSQEKVNSPLHF. CDR3 bases: TGTGCCAGCAGCCAAGAGAAAGTTAATTCACCCCTCCACTTT.

The chain joins TRBV20-1 to TRBJ1-1; D is perhaps TRBD1 (6 bases). Trimming cost V 6 bases and J 0 bases, with 14 bases left between them. This CDR3 is 14 amino acids long. CDR1 is DFQATT, CDR2 SNEGSKA, per germline (reference sequence). CDR3 coding DNA: TGCAGTGCCCCGCTCGGGGGCGTGAACACTGAAGCTTTCTTT. Its protein product is CSAPLGGVNTEAFF.

A note on this clonotype: Relative to the germline gene, one junction end is altered; a read error may explain this. The chain recombines TRBV7-9 with TRBJ2-6; D might be TRBD1 (6 bases). The CDR3 covers 19 residues. The germline CDR1 and CDR2 sequences are SEHNR and FQNEAQ (reference sequence). The CDR3 coding sequence is TGTGCCAGCAGCCCAGCCCCCGGGACACTAATTATCAGGGCCAACGTCCCGACTTTC. It translates to CASSPAPGTLIIRANVPTF.

Concerning this clonotype itself: This CDR3 fails to terminate in the conserved phenylalanine or tryptophan, so it likely reflects a read error. The chain combines TRBV2 with TRBJ2-7, with no clear D. The CDR3 runs to 14 residues. Germline lookup yields CDR1 SNHLY and CDR2 FYNNEI. Trimming left V 8 bases short and J 5 bases short, with 19 bases between. This chain's CDR3 is CASRVSGLLHEQYL. CDR3 sequence (DNA): TGTGCCAGCCGGGTATCAGGTTTGCTCCACGAGCAGTACCTC.